These T cell receptor beta chains were read from a single sample in a study of T cells after yellow fever vaccination. In TCRdb, the 5' RACE reads were re-called with MiXCR into one record per CDR3 protein. The sample carries hundreds of thousands of distinct CDR3 sequences, roughly 12% recorded once. Specimen: PBMCs, collected on the day of the yellow fever booster vaccination. These receptors came from a man aged 25 to 40 who received the YFV17D yellow fever vaccine. The CDR3 runs from the conserved cysteine through the conserved F or W. The order of the fields is clone size, J gene, V gene, D gene, CDR3 length, CDR3 DNA, CDR3 protein. The D gene is left open where the match is weak. Only part of the rows carry a size: once, few, many, or a class if the clone is expanded.

NA | TRBJ2-1 | TRBV5-1 | TRBD2 | 16 | TGCGCCAGCAGCTTGGCACGGGCGGGAGGGCCAGGTGAGCAGTTCTTC | CASSLARAGGPGEQFF
NA | TRBJ1-4 | TRBV10-3 | TRBD1 | 16 | TGTGCCATCAGTGACCAATCGACAGGGGGTAGTGAAAAACTGTTTTTT | CAISDQSTGGSEKLFF
NA | TRBJ1-1 | TRBV28 | NA | 12 | TGTGCCAACCAAACGGGGTTGGAGGCCGCTTTCTTT | CANQTGLEAAFF
few | TRBJ2-3 | TRBV9 | TRBD2 | 15 | TGTGCCAGCAGCGAGAGCGGGAGGGTGACAGATACGCAGTATTTT | CASSESGRVTDTQYF
NA | TRBJ2-5 | TRBV9 | NA | 16 | TGTGCCAGCAGCGTAGGGGGTAGGGCAGTCCAAGAGACCCAGTACTTC | CASSVGGRAVQETQYF
few | TRBJ2-7 | TRBV10-3 | TRBD2 | 14 | TGTGCCATCAGGGGGACTAGCGGGATCTACGAGCAGTACTTC | CAIRGTSGIYEQYF
few | TRBJ2-1 | TRBV29-1 | TRBD2 | 16 | TGCAGCGTAGCTACCGGGACTAGCGGGCTTTACAATGAGCAGTTCTTC | CSVATGTSGLYNEQFF
NA | TRBJ2-7 | TRBV29-1 | TRBD2 | 13 | TGCAGCGCGGAAGGTCTAGCGGGAGTTGAGCAGTACTTC | CSAEGLAGVEQYF
many | TRBJ2-5 | TRBV20-1 | NA | 14 | TGCAGTGCTAGAGATCTCCGGTTTCAAGAGACCCAGTACTTC | CSARDLRFQETQYF
few | TRBJ2-2 | TRBV9 | TRBD2 | 16 | TGTGCCAGCAGTGATAGCGGGATCGTTCCGACCGGGGAGCTGTTTTTT | CASSDSGIVPTGELFF
few | TRBJ2-7 | TRBV20-1 | NA | 13 | TGCAGTGCTAATTCCGAGGGGACCTACGAGCAGTACTTC | CSANSEGTYEQYF
NA | TRBJ2-5 | TRBV20-1 | NA | 12 | TGCAGTGCTAATAACCAACAAGAGACCCAGTACTTC | CSANNQQETQYF
NA | TRBJ2-6 | TRBV7-9 | NA | 14 | TGTGCCAGCAGCTTCGCAGGAGGGGCCAACGTCCTGACTTTC | CASSFAGGANVLTF
many | TRBJ2-1 | TRBV5-1 | NA | 15 | TGCGCCAGCAGAAGTGTTGGGGGCTCCTACAATGAGCAGTTCTTC | CASRSVGGSYNEQFF
NA | TRBJ2-3 | TRBV29-1 | NA | 13 | TGCAGCGCCCTTAGCGGTAGCACAGATACGCAGTATTTT | CSALSGSTDTQYF